Detailed here is one T cell receptor beta chain. The data originate from a study of blood T cell repertoires in COVID-19. Study at large: PBMCs, B-cell-depleted T cells, or T cells were the source of the cDNA or gDNA that made up the material.

This CDR3 has 15 residues. Per germline, CDR1 GTSNPN and CDR2 SVGIG (reference sequence). V shed 4 bases and J 5 bases; nucleotides not matched to a gene: 13. Original data processing: By means of reference gene primer amplification, nucleated cell counts were estimated. Only in-frame clones appear in the TCRdb table, and some are missing; sequencing was by immunoSEQ multiplex PCR. That table supplies the V and J calls and clone size; D and trimming were determined from the DNA. This sample yields a few hundred thousand clones, of which 85% are seen a single time; around 3% belongs to the top ten. J is TRBJ2-5 and V is TRBV30, with TRBD2 identical over 7 bases. The receptor was isolated from a man aged 50-60 years who had recovered from COVID-19. Input material: peripheral blood. CDR3 in DNA: TGTGCCTGGACCACTATAGCGGGCCCGAGGGAGACCCAGTACTTC. Translated, it gives CAWTTIAGPRETQYF. Using reference TRBV30 and TRBJ2-5 for the parts outside the CDR3, the full variable domain is SQTIHQWPATLVQPVGSPLSLECTVEGTSNPNLYWYRQAAGRGLQLLFYSVGIGQISSEVPQNLSASRPQDRQFILSSKKLLLSDSGFYLCAWTTIAGPRETQYFGPGTRLLVL.